The TCR beta chain described here comes from a study of shared clonotypes between healthy human individuals. Study-wide results and caveats: Shared clonotypes across all four donors exceeded non-shared ones in generation probability.

The CDR3 loop spans 15 amino acids. CDR1 is LNHNV, CDR2 YYDKDF, per germline (reference sequence). The ends lost 3 bases at V and 4 bases at J; junction bases unmatched: 8. As concerns this clone: Its specificity is not known.

Donors were healthy HIV-negative adults without recent acute infections or vaccinations. All the donors were Caucasian adults who lived in Nashville, Tennessee. The investigators split CD4+ cells into a CD45RA+ naive subset and a CD45RA-negative memory subset. Profiling relied on immunoSEQ multiplex PCR, and the TCRdb table lists in-frame clones only, not all of them. The sample has approximately 1,500,000 clones, over 95% seen once. The chain has TRBV15 and TRBJ1-2, with 7 bases fitting TRBD1. This sequence originates from a man aged 25-40 years in good health. The sample consisted of naive CD4+ T cells sorted from blood. Subset in this sample: CD45RA+ positively selected. CDR3 coding DNA: TGTGCCACCAGCAGGGGGAGACAGGGATTCTATGGCTACACCTTC. It is translated as CATSRGRQGFYGYTF.